This T cell receptor (beta chain) was recorded in a study of siplizumab effects on memory and regulatory T cells. Study observations and caveats: The study found naive T cells seemingly more diverse than memory cells and seemingly major alloresponse contributors.

Worth noting for this clone: Its target is not known.

CDR3 length: 14 residues. The V gene lost 2 bases and the J gene lost 6 bases, with 14 bases spanning the gap. Germline V gene sequence: CDR1 MNHEY, CDR2 SVGAGI. Sequencing used immunoSEQ multiplex PCR; TCRdb keeps in-frame clones, though not all of them. This table has about 98,000 clones, 90% to 95% appearing once. Sequenced input: CD4+ T cells sorted from blood. This TCR derives from a human donor in good health. V gene TRBV6-5 combines with J gene TRBJ2-7; TRBD2 is a possible D gene (5 bases). CDR3 sequence reads: CASSYAQVEGEQYF. For the CDR3, the DNA is TGTGCCAGCAGTTACGCCCAGGTCGAGGGCGAGCAGTACTTC.